This T cell receptor (beta chain) derives from a study of control samples from healthy donors and cancer patients. Sequencing was performed with immunoSEQ multiplex PCR; in TCRdb, only in-frame clones are kept and a portion is missing. The sample includes about 110,000 clones, about nine tenths of them seen just once. The germline gives CDR1 LNHDA, CDR2 SQIVND (reference sequence). V was pared by 5 bases and J by 4 bases, with 2 bases of the junction left unmatched. The CDR3 is made up of 13 amino acids. The chain couples TRBV19 to TRBJ1-2; TRBD1 aligns across 9 bases. The sequence came from a human donor in good health. The donor label of this sample is uncertain. The sequenced material came from blood. CDR3 in DNA: TGTGCCAGTAGTGACAGGGGGTTCTATGGCTACACCTTC. This sequence encodes CASSDRGFYGYTF. Filled out from reference TRBV19 and TRBJ1-2, the complete variable domain reads DGGITQSPKYLFRKEGQNVTLSCEQNLNHDAMYWYRQDPGQGLRLIYYSQIVNDFQKGDIAEGYSVSREKKESFPLTVTSAQKNPTAFYLCASSDRGFYGYTFGSGTRLTVV.